This T cell receptor (beta chain) was sequenced during a study of blood T cell repertoires in COVID-19. Generated by immunoSEQ multiplex PCR, the TCRdb table keeps only in-frame clones and is missing some. The sample has fewer than 200,000 clones, around 83% seen once; the top ten hold less than 4.5%. Enrollees, about 18 to 90 years old, lived in approximately 25 US areas. Germline V gives CDR1 LNHDA, CDR2 SQIVND (reference sequence). V was trimmed by 6 bases and J by 5 bases, leaving 20 bases between them. The CDR3 extends over 15 amino acids. The sample taken for sequencing was PBMCs or T cells enriched from blood (not recorded which). The origin of this receptor is a woman aged 50 to 60 in a cohort exposed to, infected with or recovered from COVID-19 (not recorded which). The rearrangement uses TRBV19 and TRBJ2-7; no definite D call. The CDR3 here is CASSNLMGPHDEQYF. The CDR3 nucleotides read TGTGCCAGTAGCAACTTGATGGGCCCACACGACGAGCAGTACTTC.